This is a list of T cell receptor beta chains from one sample in a study of blood T cell repertoires in COVID-19. Clones were read by immunoSEQ multiplex PCR, and TCRdb kept only the in-frame ones, dropping some. The data show 25,000 to 30,000 clones, approximately 91% seen once. The sequenced sample consisted of peripheral blood. These receptors came from a man in his 70s with active COVID-19. The CDR3 runs from the conserved cysteine through the conserved F or W. The D gene is left open where the match is weak. Where a row states a size, it is once, few, many or the class of an expanded clone; other rows omit it.

clone_size j_call d_call v_call cdr3_nt cdr3_aa
NA TRBJ1-2 NA TRBV7-2 TGTGCCAGCAGCACTTACAGGGATGGCTACACCTTC CASSTYRDGYTF
NA TRBJ1-5 NA TRBV2 TGTGCCAGCAGTGTCGGGCAGGGATATCAGCCCCAGCATTTT CASSVGQGYQPQHF
NA TRBJ2-6 NA TRBV6-5 TGTGCCAGCAGTTACTGGGGGCAACGTGGGGCCAACGTCCTGACTTTC CASSYWGQRGANVLTF
NA TRBJ1-5 TRBD1 TRBV7-8 TGTGCCAGCAGCCAACCGGGACAGGGTAATCAGCCCCAGCATTTT CASSQPGQGNQPQHF
NA TRBJ2-2 NA TRBV28 TGTGCCAGCAGTTTCCGGCAGGGGCGCAACACCGGGGAGCTGTTTTTT CASSFRQGRNTGELFF
NA TRBJ2-7 NA TRBV6-6 TGTGCCAGCAGGGCGGCCAGGGTCCTTTACGAGCAGTACTTC CASRAARVLYEQYF
NA TRBJ2-7 NA TRBV6-2/TRBV6-3 TGTGCCAGCAGTTACCCCGGGTGGAGGTCCTACGAGCAGTACTTC CASSYPGWRSYEQYF
NA TRBJ1-3 NA TRBV11-2 TGTGCCAGCAGCTCCTCGAGTGGAAACACCATATATTTT CASSSSSGNTIYF
NA TRBJ2-3 TRBD1 TRBV4-3 TGCGCCAGCAGCCAAGATCCAGGGGGCCGCCCAGATACGCAGTATTTT CASSQDPGGRPDTQYF
few TRBJ2-7 TRBD1 TRBV6-5 TGTGCCAGCAGTCGGACAGGTTCCTACGAGCAGTACTTC CASSRTGSYEQYF
NA TRBJ2-2 TRBD1 TRBV4-2 TGTGCCAGCAGCCAATGGACAGGGGGCGACACCGGGGAGCTGTTTTTT CASSQWTGGDTGELFF
once TRBJ1-6 TRBD1 TRBV5-1 TGCGCCAGCAGCTTTGGGGACAGGATCTATTCACCCCTCCACTTT CASSFGDRIYSPLHF
NA TRBJ1-4 NA TRBV6-5 TGTGCCAGCAGTTTACAGACAACTAATGAAAAACTGTTTTTT CASSLQTTNEKLFF
NA TRBJ2-2 TRBD2 TRBV6-6 TGTGCCAGCAGTTTCCTAGCGGGGTTCACCGGGGAGCTGTTTTTT CASSFLAGFTGELFF
NA TRBJ2-3 NA TRBV9 TGTGCCAGCAGCGTAGGAAACGGAGCCCCAGATACGCAGTATTTT CASSVGNGAPDTQYF
NA TRBJ2-7 NA TRBV2 TGTGCCAGCACCCCGGGTCCCGACTACGAGCAGTACTTC CASTPGPDYEQYF
NA TRBJ2-7 TRBD1 TRBV19 TGTGCCAGTAGAAACGAGGGGGCAGGAGAGCAGTACTTC CASRNEGAGEQYF
once TRBJ2-3 TRBD2 TRBV2 TGTGCCAGTAATATAGCGGGGGGGGCAGATACGCAGTATTTT CASNIAGGADTQYF
NA TRBJ1-4 NA TRBV12-3/TRBV12-4 TGTGCCAGCAGTCTGTCCGGGGGGAAACTGTTTTTT CASSLSGGKLFF
once TRBJ2-2 NA TRBV5-6 TGTGCCAGCTCGATCAACCCAGGGATAAACACCGGGGAGCTGTTTTTT CASSINPGINTGELFF
NA TRBJ1-1 TRBD1 TRBV7-8 TGTGCCAGCACCAAGAGGACAGGGACGAATACTGAAGCTTTCTTT CASTKRTGTNTEAFF
once TRBJ1-2 NA TRBV10-3 TGTGCCATCAGTGAGTCGGCGGGTGGCTACACCTTC CAISESAGGYTF
NA TRBJ2-5 NA TRBV5-4 TGTGCCAGCAGCTATCCCACCCAGGGGGAGACCCAGTACTTC CASSYPTQGETQYF
NA TRBJ2-3 NA TRBV4-2 TGTGCCAGCAGCCCCGTTTCCACAGATACGCAGTATTTT CASSPVSTDTQYF
NA TRBJ2-4 NA TRBV6-2/TRBV6-3 TGTGCCAGCAGTTCGGACGGACAGTACCTAGCCAAAAACATTCAGTACTTC CASSSDGQYLAKNIQYF
NA TRBJ1-1 NA TRBV6-2/TRBV6-3 TGTGCCAGCAGTTACAGACGGGGGAACACTGAAGCTTTCTTT CASSYRRGNTEAFF
NA TRBJ2-5 TRBD2 TRBV27 TGTGCCAGCAGTAGGCTAGCGGGGGGGCCAGGAGAGACCCAGTACTTC CASSRLAGGPGETQYF
NA TRBJ2-7 TRBD1 TRBV9 TGTGCCAGCAGCGCTGGGGACAGCAGCTACGAGCAGTACTTC CASSAGDSSYEQYF
NA TRBJ1-2 NA TRBV5-5 TGTGCCAGCAGCTCGGACAGTTTTGGATATGGCTACACCTTC CASSSDSFGYGYTF
NA TRBJ2-4 NA TRBV3-1/TRBV3-2 TGTGCCAGCAGCCTGGCCCAGGTGGGGCCAAACATTCAGTACTTC CASSLAQVGPNIQYF
NA TRBJ2-5 NA TRBV21-1 TGTGCCAGCAGCATCGGTAGCGGCTACTTC CASSIGSGYF
NA TRBJ1-2 TRBD1 TRBV4-3 TGCGCCAGCAGCTGGGACAGGGGGGGCTACACCTTC CASSWDRGGYTF
NA TRBJ1-2 NA TRBV3-1/TRBV3-2 TGTGCCAGCACCCGGGGGTCGGATGGCTACACCTTC CASTRGSDGYTF